The present T cell receptor beta chain was sequenced within a study of shared clonotypes between healthy human individuals. About the study: Each donor's CD8 memory used one plate, CD8 naive two, each CD4 subset three. Broader study findings: Investigators expected sequencing depth to affect clonotype sharing among donors.

Clones were read by immunoSEQ multiplex PCR, and TCRdb kept only the in-frame ones, dropping some. The table shows 550,000 to 850,000 clones, with around 70% occurring only once. Healthy and HIV-negative, the adult donors had no recent acute infections or vaccinations. This clone came up once. The antigen is undetermined. Germline-derived CDR1 and CDR2 are MNHNS and SASEGT. V was pared by 4 bases and J by 3 bases, with 7 bases of the junction left unmatched. The CDR3 contains 16 residues. Sequenced input: memory CD4+ T cells sorted from blood. This sample's subset: CD45RA-negative fraction. The TCR sequence derives from a woman aged 30 to 39 in good health. V gene TRBV6-1 combines with J gene TRBJ2-1, with 9 positions matching TRBD2. In DNA, the CDR3 is TGTGCCAGCAGTGGAGCAGCGGGAGGTGTCTACAATGAGCAGTTCTTC. Protein product: CASSGAAGGVYNEQFF.